This paragraph reports one TCR beta chain. Its antigen remains undetermined. Base qualities are not provided; no much larger clone lies one nucleotide away. This specimen belongs to a study of cytomegalovirus exposure and HLA in healthy donors (TCRdb year 2017). As for the study more broadly: According to an earlier analysis of a few hundred of the donors, some 180 million T cells yielded 117 million unique TCR beta sequences and more than 250 Gb of sequence data. An early release that covered approximately 600 HLA-typed donors contained around 330 gigabases of sequencing data and around 85 million unique TCR sequences. Among the roughly 390 genotyped donors, about 83% belonged to the genetic ancestry cluster associated with self-reported Caucasian donors. The study aimed to test whether signatures of past pathogen exposure could be identified by cataloging public T cell receptors. The study profiled the T cell repertoires of about 720 subjects by immunosequencing and related them to cytomegalovirus serostatus. Along with the approximately 620-subject first cohort, a separate validation cohort of around 120 different subjects was used. High-throughput TCR immunosequencing, statistical association of individual TCRs with disease status, and machine learning were combined to predict cytomegalovirus infection status. A later analysis re-analyzed previously published TCR beta repertoires from 660 or so donors and added high-resolution HLA genotyping to study TCR occurrence patterns. The later analysis used no new phenotypic data to find candidate immune exposures, relying instead on TCR beta sequences and their occurrence across donors. In an earlier analysis of a few hundred of the donors, high-throughput TCR beta sequencing was used to judge whether each TCR beta V gene segment behaved as functional or pseudogenic. Donor age, sex, ethnicity and CMV serostatus were collected together with the repertoire data. Genome-wide SNP genotypes for about 55% of the 666 donors were used in a later genetic analysis, which treated that subset as a discovery cohort. All discovery cohort repertoires had been generated using a single sequencing platform. HLA typing covered class I and class II loci at four-digit resolution. The number of donors typed differed by locus, with 629-630 for A, B, C, DRB1 and DQB1, around 560 for DQA1, 600 to 610 for DPA1, and 450 to 480 for DPB1. Several DR-DQ haplotypes were treated as single units for association and clustering because of strong linkage in the cohort. Among around 400 genotyped donors of the cohort, an average of roughly 230,000 unique TCR beta nucleotide sequences was sequenced per donor, of which about 20% were non-productive.

The cohort was made up of under 800 healthy bone marrow donors. At the time of sampling, all cohort members were nominally healthy, though unrecorded immune exposures were likely present. The donor was CMV seronegative and was included in the group of 352 seronegative cohort members. A peripheral blood sample was collected from each donor, and TCR beta sequencing was performed on peripheral blood mononuclear cells. Genomic DNA extraction from the blood cell samples was performed with the Qiagen DNeasy Blood Extraction Kit. V is cut by 0 bases and J by 4 bases, and the space between the germline ends is 12 bases. From its cysteine to its phenylalanine, the CDR3 spans 15 amino acids. CDR3 DNA only is kept here, 45 bases in frame from base 1. In the germline V gene, CDR1 corresponds to KGHSH and CDR2 to LQKENI. The library relied on the immunoSEQ multiplex PCR assay. For the multiplex PCR, a mixture combining 60 forward primers for TCR Vbeta segments and 13 reverse primers for TCR Jbeta segments was used. The CDR3 region of rearranged TCR beta genes was amplified from genomic DNA with a multiplex PCR assay. On the Illumina HiSeq System, the amplified TCR beta libraries were sequenced as 87-base-pair reads. The authors' analysis ran thus. A later analysis tallied roughly 78 million unique TCR beta chains across the 650 to 750 repertoires, and approximately 11 million of those chains were shared by two or more donors. A nearest-neighbor algorithm error-corrected the raw reads and collapsed the reads into unique sequences, merging closely related sequences to remove PCR and sequencing errors. To assign V, D and J gene segments, CDR3 sequences were aligned to IMGT reference sequences. For a sequence to be retained, at least a six-nucleotide match to both a V gene segment and a J gene segment was required. Rearrangements were called productive when the CDR3 lacked stop codons and stayed in frame with V and J; all others were non-productive. Following IMGT convention, CDR3 was defined as the stretch from the second conserved V-encoded cysteine up to the conserved J-encoded phenylalanine. The earlier analysis of 500 to 750 of the donors excluded any sequence lacking an unambiguous match to a single V gene segment. In an earlier analysis of roughly 600 of the donors, a V segment was called functional when productive rearrangements were above 56.7%, and segregating when the standard deviation between donors exceeded 5%. A statistical classification framework was built for diagnosing cytomegalovirus status from the catalog of TCR beta chain sequences. A later analysis assigned V and J genes by comparing TCR nucleotide sequences with IMGT/GENE-DB human TR gene sequences. A later analysis assigned CDR3 sequences and most-parsimonious VDJ recombination scenarios with the TCRdist pipeline. In a later analysis, every TCR beta chain was defined by the combination of its CDR3 amino acid sequence and its V-gene family, and reads without a unique V-gene family were dropped. In a later analysis, around 600 highly shared, low-generation-probability nucleotide sequences were removed to address suspected cross-contamination and a sequencing artifact. In a later analysis, a clonal expansion index was calculated for each public chain from normalized within-repertoire ranks of inferred template counts. In a later analysis, generation probabilities were computed with a VDJ recombination model fitted to out-of-frame rearrangements, and the resulting probabilities were checked against IGoR. Hypergeometric tests were used in a later analysis to score TCR-TCR, TCR-HLA and TCR-CMV co-occurrence, with a repertoire-size bias correction applied to the TCR pairs. In a later analysis, false discovery rates were estimated by permuting HLA or CMV assignments 20 times. In a later analysis, co-occurring TCRs were grouped using DBSCAN, and TCRdist sequence similarity was added for clustering within HLA-allele-positive subsets. For co-occurrence clustering, repertoires with fewer than 30,000 or more than 120,000 public chains were excluded, along with roughly 5 repertoires with anomalous nucleotide sharing. TCRdb carries this immuneACCESS record with in-frame sequences only. Its versions omit some clonotypes, under half of them owing to an unresolved V gene in the studies checked, with the rest unexplained. V, J and clone size were drawn from that table, and D and trimming were deduced from the DNA. Recorded for this sample are some 98,000 clones; roughly 81% of them occurred a single time. The ten largest account for approximately 1.3% of the sample.

Overall study outcomes, separate from this receptor: V-gene and J-gene trimming of TCR beta chains was associated with a missense DCLRE1C variant in a later genetic analysis, and the association was replicated in an independent cohort. At a false discovery rate of 0.05, a later analysis linked some 17,000 TCR beta sequences to specific HLA alleles. According to a later analysis, parvovirus B19, influenza, CMV and Epstein-Barr virus appeared linked to several top co-occurrence clusters. A later analysis found that TCR association rates varied across HLA loci, with DRB1 alleles showing the most associated TCRs and HLA-C alleles the fewest. Some IMGT-functional V segments, including TRBV6-2 and TRBV6-3, could not be told apart with the 87-base-pair reads, so those segments were excluded. The authors suggested that the approach could potentially be generalized to other disease states and immunological phenotypes. A further reported finding was that TCR beta sequences accurately predicted the HLA-A and HLA-B alleles for most subjects in the first cohort. While some public TCRs were present in many individuals, most TCR sequences turned up only very rarely across donors. The classifier was reported to diagnose cytomegalovirus status with high specificity and sensitivity in both the original cohort and the validation cohort. In an earlier analysis of 500 to 650 of the donors, most TCR beta V segments appeared in productive rearrangements about 87% or about 30% of the time, broadly matching IMGT annotations. A few of the identified cytomegalovirus-associated TCR beta chains were confirmed in vitro to be specific for cytomegalovirus antigens. The study listed 150 to 200 TCR beta chains as associated with cytomegalovirus. Sequencing depth was assumed to be roughly uniform across donors in the presence/absence analyses, though that assumption may not hold. Because counts were too low, about 18 rarely observed V segments, including chromosome 9 orphons, were excluded from the earlier analysis of about 500 of the donors. HLA typing was unavailable for some donors at each locus, so association tests used only the typed subset. Immune exposure information for the cohort was limited to CMV serostatus. A cluster of highly shared sequence variants was judged likely to be a technical artifact of the sequencing pipeline. Assigning TCR associations to individual alleles was difficult when HLA alleles, especially DR and DQ, strongly co-occurred. In a later analysis, HLA-associated TCR beta chains showed more clonal expansion and lower generation probabilities than non-associated chains that were equally common. The cohort was sequenced for TCR beta chains only, and without alpha or paired-chain data the features that could be detected were limited. Correlated functional status among segregating V segments might reflect linkage disequilibrium, but an unknown experimental factor could not be ruled out. In a later genetic analysis, fewer N-insertions in productive TCRs were reported among donors in an Asian-associated ancestry cluster than the roughly 700-donor mean. Most CMV-associated TCR beta chains appeared to be HLA-restricted in a later analysis, and the HLA associations seemed to be driven largely by CMV exposure.

The clonotype comes from a man in his forties or fifties in good health and CMV-seronegative. This receptor chain uses TRBV18 and TRBJ1-2; TRBD1 could be the D gene, as 5 bases match. The sequenced sample was PBMCs. The CDR3 protein: CASSPPGGFSYGYTF. The nucleotides are TGTGCCAGCTCACCACCTGGGGGGTTTAGCTATGGCTACACCTTC. Reference TRBV18 and TRBJ1-2 genes cover what lies past the CDR3, so the full variable domain is NAGVMQNPRHLVRRRGQEARLRCSPMKGHSHVYWYRQLPEEGLKFMVYLQKENIIDESGMPKERFSAEFPKEGPSILRIQQVVRGDSAAYFCASSPPGGFSYGYTFGSGTRLTVV.